A single sample gave rise to the 17 T cell receptor beta chains below, sequenced in a study of response to subunit inactivated influenza vaccine. TCRdb used MiXCR to reprocess the RT-PCR reads, holding one entry per CDR3 protein. The sample lists about 190,000 distinct CDR3 sequences, approximately 15% seen once, with 20% to 30% in the top ten. Material: CD8+ T cells sorted from PBMCs, obtained 5 days after vaccination. These receptor sequences come from a man in his fifties or sixties who received an inactivated influenza vaccine.

V usage is TRBV6-2 or TRBV6-3 and J usage is TRBJ2-7, with 7 bases that match TRBD1. The CDR3 is made up of 14 amino acids. Germline CDR1 reads MNHEY; CDR2 reads SVGEGT. V lost 0 bases to trimming and J lost 3 bases; unmatched junction nucleotides: 2. The CDR3 nucleotides read TGTGCCAGCAGTTACTCGGGACAGCACTACGAGCAGTACTTC. Translation gives CASSYSGQHYEQYF.

This clonotype came up a few times. This chain links TRBV7-9 with TRBJ2-7; D possibly corresponds to TRBD1 (6 bases). The germline V gene has CDR1 SEHNR and CDR2 FQNEAQ (reference sequence). The CDR3 length is 11 residues. The V end was cut by 3 bases, the J end by 10 bases, with 10 bases between. The CDR3 loop is CASSFDRRQYF. The CDR3 nucleotides are TGTGCCAGCAGCTTTGACAGGAGACAGTACTTC.

This clonotype was picked up many times. The V call is TRBV6-2 or TRBV6-3, the J call TRBJ2-1; 13 bases align to TRBD2. The CDR3 totals 18 residues. CDR1 is MNHEY and CDR2 is SVGEGT in the germline V gene. V gave up 5 bases and J gave up 0 bases; unmatched junction bases: 7. The chain's CDR3 is CASSQGLAGISSYNEQFF. CDR3 in DNA: TGTGCCAGCAGTCAGGGACTAGCGGGGATCAGCTCCTACAATGAGCAGTTCTTC.

Regarding this clonotype: This sequence may be a read error, since a much larger clone differs from it by one base. The gene calls are TRBV12-3 or TRBV12-4 and TRBJ2-2, with D hard to call. CDR3 length equals 14 residues. This CDR3 reads CVSSLSANTGELFF. CDR3 sequence (DNA): TGTGTCAGCAGTTTGTCGGCGAACACCGGGGAGCTGTTTTTT.

This clonotype appeared many times. This chain joins TRBV12-3 or TRBV12-4 and TRBJ2-1, with D possibly matching TRBD1 (5 bases). This CDR3 contains 15 residues. V lost 0 bases, J lost 2 bases, and 8 bases lay in between. CDR3 nucleotides: TGTGCCAGCAGTTTAGCCCCACAGGCCTACAATGAGCAGTTCTTC. Protein product: CASSLAPQAYNEQFF.

The chain links TRBV29-1 to TRBJ2-1; the D is unclear. This CDR3 comprises 13 residues. V lost 1 base, J lost 8 bases, and 12 bases lay in between. Germline V gene lookup returns CDR1 SQVTM and CDR2 ANQGSEA. The CDR3 nucleotides read TGCAGCGTTGAAGTGGTCGAGGTCCATGAGCAGTTCTTC. Its protein product is CSVEVVEVHEQFF.

This clonotype showed up many times. The chain has TRBV12-3 or TRBV12-4 and TRBJ1-1; tentatively, D is TRBD1 (5 bases). This CDR3 has 15 amino acids. The V end was cut by 0 bases, the J end by 1 base, with 9 bases between. The CDR3 DNA reads as TGTGCCAGCAGTTTAGCGCAGGGATGGAACACTGAAGCTTTCTTT. Its protein is CASSLAQGWNTEAFF.

This clonotype was seen a few times. This chain connects TRBV7-6 to TRBJ1-4; D is perhaps TRBD1 (5 bases). CDR3 length equals 13 residues. Germline V gene data show CDR1 as SGHVS and CDR2 as FNYEAQ. The V end was cut by 5 bases, the J end by 6 bases, with 10 bases between. The CDR3 loop reads CASSPGIDEKLFF. CDR3 bases: TGTGCCAGCAGCCCAGGGATAGATGAAAAACTGTTTTTT.

The J gene is TRBJ2-7, the V gene TRBV9; TRBD1 matches 9 bases. Germline CDR1 SGDLS, CDR2 YYNGEE. With 2 bases clipped from V and 5 bases from J, the junction kept 8 bases outside the gene matches. CDR3 length equals 15 residues. CDR3 coding DNA: TGTGCCAGCAGCGTCACCGGGACAGGGATGAACGAGCAGTACTTC. Its protein is CASSVTGTGMNEQYF.

The sample holds a few counts of this clonotype. V usage is TRBV11-3 and J usage is TRBJ2-3; 10 bases match TRBD2. The germline gives CDR1 SGHNT, CDR2 YENEEA. Trimming at V came to 1 base and at J to 0 bases, leaving 22 bases not matched to a gene. This CDR3 contains 23 residues. CDR3 protein: CASSLVWALGLADSSASTDTQYF. CDR3 DNA sequence: TGTGCCAGCAGCTTAGTTTGGGCTCTAGGACTAGCGGATTCATCGGCTAGCACAGATACGCAGTATTTT.

V gene TRBV4-3 combines with J gene TRBJ2-1, with D maybe TRBD1 (6 bases). V dropped 5 bases and J dropped 7 bases, with 21 bases sitting between them. CDR3 length equals 16 residues. Germline V lookup: CDR1 LGHNA, CDR2 YSLEER. Here the CDR3 DNA reads TGCGCCAGCAGCGTAACATTACAGGGTATTAGTAATGAGCAGTTCTTC. This translates into CASSVTLQGISNEQFF.

This clonotype was found once. The rearrangement links TRBV7-9 to TRBJ2-1; no definite D call. Trimming took 4 bases from V and 7 from J, leaving 20 bases between them. Germline V gene sequence: CDR1 SEHNR, CDR2 FQNEAQ (reference sequence). This CDR3 comprises 16 residues. CDR3 DNA: TGTGCCAGCAGCTGGTTAGCTTCTGTGCGCCCTAATGAGCAGTTCTTC. This translates into CASSWLASVRPNEQFF.

The sample holds a few counts of this clonotype. The genes are TRBV4-1 and TRBJ2-3; D possibly corresponds to TRBD2 (6 bases). CDR1 MGHRA and CDR2 YSYEKL come from the germline V gene. The CDR3 contains 16 residues. Deletions cut 3 bases from V and 2 bases from J, with 15 bases between. The CDR3 here is CASSHSAAGLTDTQYF. CDR3 bases: TGCGCCAGCAGCCATTCGGCGGCGGGGCTCACAGATACGCAGTATTTT.

The sample holds a few counts of this clonotype. V and J are TRBV9 and TRBJ2-7; D may be TRBD2 (6 bases). V lost 2 bases, J lost 3 bases, and 12 bases lay in between. Germline CDR1 and CDR2: SGDLS and YYNGEE. The CDR3 totals 14 residues. The CDR3 loop is CASSVAGSGYEQYF. The CDR3 DNA is TGTGCCAGCAGCGTGGCGGGGTCGGGCTACGAGCAGTACTTC.

This clonotype appeared a few times. This chain joins TRBV2 and TRBJ2-1; the D gene is possibly TRBD1 (6 bases). This CDR3 contains 15 residues. Germline loops: CDR1 SNHLY, CDR2 FYNNEI. With 6 bases removed from V and 4 bases from J, the gap between germline ends came to 16 bases. CDR3 sequence: CASRHRVSSYNEQFF. For the CDR3, the DNA is TGTGCCAGCAGGCACAGGGTATCATCTTACAATGAGCAGTTCTTC.

This clonotype appeared many times. This chain connects TRBV5-8 to TRBJ1-1; D is undetermined. Trimming took off 0 bases at V and 1 base at J, with 4 bases between the two ends. CDR1 SGHTS and CDR2 YDEGEE come from the germline V gene. The CDR3 runs to 13 residues. In nucleotides, the CDR3 is TGTGCCAGCAGCTTGGCAGGGAACACTGAAGCTTTCTTT. This encodes CASSLAGNTEAFF.

This clonotype was found a few times. The chain is built from TRBV11-1 and TRBJ2-6; 9 bases map to TRBD1. Per germline, CDR1 SGHAT and CDR2 FQDESV (reference sequence). CDR3 length: 18 residues. J gave up 0 bases and V 10 bases, and 13 bases lay outside the gene matches. The DNA of the CDR3 is TGTGCCATCGCCTCCCCGGGACAGGGAAGCTCTGGGGCCAACGTCCTGACTTTC. Translation gives CAIASPGQGSSGANVLTF.